This T cell receptor beta chain came from a study of blood T cell repertoires in COVID-19. Study-wide context: The cDNA or gDNA used as material had been derived from T cells, B-cell-depleted T cells, or PBMCs.

Sequencing used immunoSEQ multiplex PCR; TCRdb keeps in-frame clones, though not all of them. The table lists about 150,000 clones, 89% of them singletons, with approximately 3% in the top ten. J gave up 8 bases and V 4 bases, and 7 bases lay outside the gene matches. In germline, CDR1 is MRHNA, CDR2 SNTAGT. The CDR3 loop spans 14 amino acids. The chain carries TRBV6-4 and TRBJ1-4; 7 positions match TRBD1. The sequence was obtained from a man aged 55 to 70 with acute or convalescent COVID-19. Sequencing was carried out using peripheral blood. CDR3 region: CASSATGSGEKLFF. DNA for the CDR3: TGTGCCAGCAGTGCGACAGGGTCGGGAGAAAAACTGTTTTTT.